This passage covers 30 T cell receptor beta chains from one sample sequenced in a study of CD8 T cells in ankylosing spondylitis. TCRdb re-analysed the 5' RACE reads in MiXCR, keeping a single row per CDR3 protein. The sample gives about 240,000 distinct CDR3 sequences, around 7.8% of which show up once; about 6.8% is in the top ten. The sample taken for sequencing was blood, either unsorted or a sorted T cell fraction (not recorded which). The receptor set was obtained from a male donor with ankylosing spondylitis or in good health (not recorded which).

This clonotype was detected ten times or more. CDR3 region: CASMRIGANSPLHF. In nucleotides, the CDR3 is TGTGCCAGCATGAGAATTGGAGCGAATTCACCCCTCCACTTT. V usage is TRBV12-3 or TRBV12-4 and J usage is TRBJ1-6; D call uncertain. The CDR3 totals 14 residues. V lost 7 bases and J lost 7, with 14 bases in between.

This clonotype was counted ten times or more. The chain recombines TRBV7-2 with TRBJ1-5; 12 bases are a match to TRBD1. Per the germline V gene, CDR1 is SGHTA and CDR2 is FQGNSA. CDR3 length equals 16 residues. J lost 9 bases, V lost 5 bases, and 11 bases had no gene match. CDR3 DNA sequence: TGTGCCAGCAGCCTGGATTGGGGACAGGGGGCTATGCCCCAGCATTTT. Translating gives CASSLDWGQGAMPQHF.

This clonotype was observed many times. The chain joins TRBV30 to TRBJ1-1; D unclear. V dropped 3 bases and J dropped 3 bases, with 11 bases sitting between them. Germline CDR1 GTSNPN, CDR2 SVGIG (reference sequence). The CDR3 covers 13 residues. This chain's CDR3 is CAWSAGWDTEAFF. The CDR3 DNA reads TGTGCCTGGAGCGCAGGATGGGACACTGAAGCTTTCTTT.

The sample holds many counts of this clonotype. J is TRBJ1-3 and V is TRBV12-3 or TRBV12-4; D gene uncertain. Between the trimmed V and J ends, which lost 3 bases and 0 bases, there was a span of 12 bases. The CDR3 contains 16 residues. CDR3 bases: TGTGCCAGCAGTTTGGTGTCGGGAAGCTCTGGAAACACCATATATTTT. Amino acid sequence: CASSLVSGSSGNTIYF.

In this sample, this clonotype turned up many times. This chain joins TRBV7-2 and TRBJ1-4, with 7 bases identical to TRBD1. Germline assignment: CDR1 SGHTA and CDR2 FQGNSA. V trimming: 5 bases; J trimming: 5 bases; junction bases outside the gene matches: 8. The CDR3 is made up of 15 amino acids. The CDR3 reads CASSQGGARNEKLFF. The CDR3 bases are TGTGCCAGCAGCCAGGGGGGGGCGCGGAATGAAAAACTGTTTTTT.

This chain uses TRBV9 with TRBJ1-1; D is possibly TRBD1 (6 bases). CDR1 SGDLS and CDR2 YYNGEE come from the germline V gene. Between the trimmed V and J ends, which lost 4 bases and 4 bases, there was a span of 14 bases. The CDR3 is 14 residues long. CDR3 in DNA: TGTGCCAGCAGCTCAACAGGGTCAGGCACTGAAGCTTTCTTT. This sequence encodes CASSSTGSGTEAFF.

This clonotype was detected ten times or more. This chain uses TRBV7-9 with TRBJ1-5; D gene unclear. This CDR3 is built from 13 residues. Trimming removed 8 bases from V and 5 bases from J, with 13 bases in between. Germline V gene sequence: CDR1 SEHNR, CDR2 FQNEAQ (reference sequence). For the CDR3, the DNA is TGTGCCAGCCACGGCGGCGGGGATCAGCCCCAGCATTTT. This encodes CASHGGGDQPQHF.

This clonotype was seen at least ten times. V usage is TRBV29-1 and J usage is TRBJ2-3; 7 bases match TRBD2. Germline V gene sequence: CDR1 SQVTM, CDR2 ANQGSEA. The CDR3 totals 14 residues. Trimming removed 7 bases from V and 3 bases from J; junction bases left unmatched: 10. This chain's CDR3 is CSGREGSRTDTQYF. CDR3 DNA: TGCAGCGGAAGGGAGGGCTCCAGAACAGATACGCAGTATTTT.

This clonotype was observed many times. This chain connects TRBV12-3 or TRBV12-4 to TRBJ1-1; D is perhaps TRBD1 (5 bases). Trimming removed 3 bases at V and 2 bases at J, with 10 bases between. The length of the CDR3 is 14 residues. CDR3 bases: TGTGCCAGCAGTTTGGCGGGGACCAACACTGAAGCTTTCTTT. It is translated as CASSLAGTNTEAFF.

This clonotype was seen ten or more times. The V call is TRBV11-2, the J call TRBJ2-1; 8 bases line up with TRBD1. V shed 1 base and J 2 bases; nucleotides not matched to a gene: 10. CDR1 and CDR2 from the germline V gene are SGHAT and FQNNGV. The CDR3 contains 18 residues. In nucleotides, the CDR3 is TGTGCCAGCAGCTTAGTAGGAACCAGGGGGCGGCCCTACAATGAGCAGTTCTTC. Translation gives CASSLVGTRGRPYNEQFF.

This clonotype was detected ten times or more. V gene TRBV29-1 combines with J gene TRBJ2-1; 9 nucleotides line up with TRBD2. Germline-derived CDR1 and CDR2 are SQVTM and ANQGSEA. The junction had 5 bases not matched to a gene; V was cut back by 4 bases and J by 4 bases. This CDR3 comprises 14 residues. The CDR3 bases are TGCAGCGTTGTGGCGGGAGGGCCTTACAATGAGCAGTTCTTC. It specifies CSVVAGGPYNEQFF.

Ten or more counts support this clonotype. V and J are TRBV5-1 and TRBJ2-3, with D maybe TRBD2 (5 bases). The CDR3 loop spans 16 amino acids. Germline assignment: CDR1 SGHRS and CDR2 YFSETQ. The V end lost 2 bases, the J end lost 1 base, and 14 bases lay between the germline ends. CDR3 DNA sequence: TGCGCCAGCAGCTTACAATCGAGGGCCGGCACAGATACGCAGTATTTT. This sequence encodes CASSLQSRAGTDTQYF. Filled out from reference TRBV5-1 and TRBJ2-3, the complete variable domain reads KAGVTQTPRYLIKTRGQQVTLSCSPISGHRSVSWYQQTPGQGLQFLFEYFSETQRNKGNFPGRFSGRQFSNSRSEMNVSTLELGDSALYLCASSLQSRAGTDTQYFGPGTRLTVL.

Points on this clonotype: One base away lies a much larger clone, so this may be a sequencing read error. The gene calls are TRBV15 and TRBJ2-1; D is perhaps TRBD1 (5 bases). Germline CDR1 LNHNV, CDR2 YYDKDF (reference sequence). V gave up 6 bases and J gave up 3 bases, with 9 bases separating them. This CDR3 region has 13 residues. For the CDR3, the DNA is TGTGCCACCAGACTCAGGGACTACAATGAGCAGTTCTTC. This translates into CATRLRDYNEQFF.

The sample holds many counts of this clonotype. The chain is built from TRBV5-1 and TRBJ2-1; 7 positions agree with TRBD1. The germline CDR1 and CDR2 sequences are SGHRS and YFSETQ. The ends lost 0 bases at V and 7 bases at J; junction bases unmatched: 4. The CDR3 extends over 14 amino acids. In nucleotides, the CDR3 is TGCGCCAGCAGCTTGGGAAGGGGGCAGAATGAGCAGTTCTTC. Residues: CASSLGRGQNEQFF.

For this clonotype: This may be a read error, as it is one base from a much larger clone. The chain couples TRBV7-2 to TRBJ1-5; D call uncertain. Germline V gene sequence: CDR1 SGHTA, CDR2 FQGNSA. This CDR3 contains 13 residues. The V end lost 4 bases, the J end lost 5 bases, and 9 bases lay between the germline ends. CDR3: CASSYQSDQPQHF. The CDR3 nucleotides read TGTGCCAGCAGCTACCAATCCGATCAGCCCCAGCATTTT.

This clonotype appeared many times. J is TRBJ1-2 and V is TRBV11-2; D not resolved. The CDR3 runs 14 residues. Germline CDR1 reads SGHAT; CDR2 reads FQNNGV. Trimming took 2 bases from V and 8 from J, leaving 15 bases between them. The CDR3 loop is CASSLRRSLAGYTF. The CDR3 bases are TGTGCCAGCAGCTTACGTCGTAGTTTGGCCGGCTACACCTTC.

CDR3 sequence: CASSLEFRGSGANVLTF. CDR3 DNA: TGCGCCAGCAGCTTGGAATTCAGGGGATCTGGGGCCAACGTCCTGACTTTC. This rearrangement joins TRBV5-1 to TRBJ2-6; tentative D call: TRBD1 (6 bases). V was cut by 0 bases and J by 1 base, with 11 bases left in between. The CDR3 length is 17 residues. Germline V gene data show CDR1 as SGHRS and CDR2 as YFSETQ.

Note on this clonotype: This may stem from a read error, because a much larger clone lies one nucleotide away. J is TRBJ2-7 and V is TRBV6-2 or TRBV6-3; D is ambiguous. This CDR3 spans 15 amino acids. Germline V lookup: CDR1 MNHEY, CDR2 SVGEGT. Here the CDR3 reads CASSYSLARGYEQSF. The CDR3 coding sequence is TGTGCCAGCAGTTACTCACTGGCAAGAGGCTACGAGCAGTCCTTC.

This clonotype was seen many times. This chain links TRBV29-1 with TRBJ1-2; possibly TRBD1 for D (6 bases). CDR1 is SQVTM, CDR2 ANQGSEA, per germline. V was pared by 3 bases and J by 4 bases, with 15 bases between. The CDR3 covers 14 residues. The chain's CDR3 is CSVDKTEGGYGYTF. DNA of the CDR3: TGCAGCGTTGATAAGACAGAAGGGGGCTATGGCTACACCTTC.

Note on this clonotype: One junction end disagrees with the germline gene, perhaps due to a read error. V usage is TRBV19 and J usage is TRBJ2-6; TRBD1 agrees at 8 bases. The germline V gene has CDR1 LNHDA and CDR2 SQIVND (reference sequence). This CDR3 region has 19 residues. This chain's CDR3 is CASSIAAGTGSSGTNVLTF. The CDR3 nucleotides read TGTGCCAGTAGTATAGCGGCCGGGACAGGAAGCTCTGGGACCAACGTCCTGACTTTC. Together with reference TRBV19 and TRBJ2-6, the CDR3 gives the full variable domain: DGGITQSPKYLFRKEGQNVTLSCEQNLNHDAMYWYRQDPGQGLRLIYYSQIVNDFQKGDIAEGYSVSREKKESFPLTVTSAQKNPTAFYLCASSIAAGTGSSGTNVLTFGAGSRLTVL.

This clonotype has at least ten counts. The CDR3 region has the DNA TGCGCCAGCAGCCAAGATCGAGGTAGCGGGAGTTCGGAGCAGTTCTTC. Residues: CASSQDRGSGSSEQFF. The V call is TRBV4-3, the J call TRBJ2-1, with TRBD2 identical over 9 bases. The ends lost 0 bases at V and 10 bases at J; junction bases unmatched: 10. Per germline, CDR1 LGHNA and CDR2 YSLEER. CDR3 length equals 16 residues.

This clonotype has ten or more counts. The J gene is TRBJ1-2, the V gene TRBV27; 7 bases are shared with TRBD1. The J segment lost 5 bases and the V segment lost 6 bases, leaving 9 bases of the junction unmatched. Germline loops: CDR1 MNHEY, CDR2 SMNVEV (reference sequence). The CDR3 loop spans 14 amino acids. CDR3 amino acids: CASRYTDREYGYTF. In DNA, the CDR3 is TGTGCCAGCAGATATACCGACAGGGAATATGGCTACACCTTC.

This clonotype was seen a handful of times. V usage is TRBV7-9 and J usage is TRBJ1-1; TRBD1 is a possible D gene (6 bases). The CDR3 is 12 amino acids. Germline CDR1 SEHNR, CDR2 FQNEAQ (reference sequence). V was cut by 1 base and J by 10 bases, with 10 bases left in between. CDR3 bases: TGTGCCAGCAGCTTAGAAAAGGGGGGAGCTTTCTTT. Translating gives CASSLEKGGAFF.

In its sample, this clonotype was seen many times. The V gene is TRBV10-1, the J gene TRBJ1-1; D is undetermined. The CDR3 contains 15 residues. V lost 11 bases and J 0 bases, leaving 19 bases between the germline ends. Germline CDR1 is WNHNN and CDR2 is SYGVQD (reference sequence). This chain's CDR3 is CAGSMDGLMNTEAFF. In nucleotides, the CDR3 is TGCGCCGGGTCGATGGACGGACTAATGAACACTGAAGCTTTCTTT.

In its sample, this clonotype was seen many times. The chain employs TRBV12-3 or TRBV12-4 and TRBJ1-2; 9 positions match TRBD1. The ends lost 6 bases at V and 3 bases at J; junction bases unmatched: 5. The CDR3 length is 14 residues. The CDR3 DNA follows: TGTGCCAGCAGCACACAGGGGGCCTACTATGGCTACACCTTC. Protein sequence: CASSTQGAYYGYTF.

This clonotype was detected ten times or more. The rearrangement joins TRBV7-2 to TRBJ2-3, with D possibly being TRBD1 (6 bases). Germline V CDR1 and CDR2: SGHTA, FQGNSA. V shed 4 bases and J shed 0 bases, with 11 bases lying between them. This CDR3 region has 15 residues. The CDR3 is CASSSDRHSTDTQYF. The CDR3, as DNA: TGTGCCAGCAGCTCCGACAGGCATAGCACAGATACGCAGTATTTT.

This clonotype was seen just once. The chain links TRBV24-1 to TRBJ2-7; D perhaps matches TRBD2 (6 bases). Germline lookup yields CDR1 KGHDR and CDR2 SFDVKD. V lost 1 base and J lost 6, with 15 bases in between. This CDR3 spans 15 amino acids. The CDR3 loop is CATSDFRVGGREQYF. The CDR3 DNA reads as TGTGCCACCAGTGATTTTAGGGTCGGGGGACGCGAGCAGTACTTC.

In this sample, this clonotype turned up many times. V usage is TRBV14 and J usage is TRBJ1-1; D call uncertain. Germline CDR1 SGHDN, CDR2 FVKESK. With 3 bases removed from V and 1 base from J, the gap between germline ends came to 6 bases. The CDR3 sequence is 13 residues long. The chain's CDR3 is CASSHHPNTEAFF. For the CDR3, the DNA is TGTGCCAGCAGCCATCACCCGAACACTGAAGCTTTCTTT.

This clonotype occurred many times. The CDR3 nucleotides read TGTGCCAGCAGCGAGATTAACTATGGCTACACCTTC. This encodes CASSEINYGYTF. The chain couples TRBV5-6 to TRBJ1-2; D remains ambiguous. V lost 4 bases and J 1 base, leaving 5 bases between the germline ends. Germline V gene lookup returns CDR1 SGHDT and CDR2 YYEEEE. This CDR3 comprises 12 residues.

At least ten counts were recorded for this clonotype. The V and J genes are TRBV2 and TRBJ2-7, with D uncertain. Germline CDR1 is SNHLY and CDR2 is FYNNEI. The CDR3 is 14 amino acids. With 4 bases removed from V and 2 bases from J, the gap between germline ends came to 12 bases. The CDR3 loop is CASSAAPPPYEQYF. The CDR3 DNA is TGTGCCAGCAGTGCGGCACCACCGCCCTACGAGCAGTACTTC.